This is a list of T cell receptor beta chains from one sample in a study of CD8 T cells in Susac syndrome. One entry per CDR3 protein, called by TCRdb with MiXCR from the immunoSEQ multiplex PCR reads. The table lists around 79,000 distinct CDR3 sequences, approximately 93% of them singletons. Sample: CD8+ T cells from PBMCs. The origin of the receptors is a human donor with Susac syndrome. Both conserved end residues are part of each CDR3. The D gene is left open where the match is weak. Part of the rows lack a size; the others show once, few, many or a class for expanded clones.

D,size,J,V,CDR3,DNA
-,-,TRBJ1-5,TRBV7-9,CASRGEGNQPQHF,TGTGCCAGCCGGGGGGAGGGCAATCAGCCCCAGCATTTT
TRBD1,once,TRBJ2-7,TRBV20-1,CSALDRYGDEQYF,TGCAGTGCACTGGACAGGTACGGAGACGAGCAGTACTTC
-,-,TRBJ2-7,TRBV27,CASSLKLNYEQYF,TGTGCCAGCAGTTTGAAGCTGAACTACGAGCAGTACTTC
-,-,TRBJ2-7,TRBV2,CASTLKRVPYEQYF,TGTGCCAGCACCCTTAAAAGGGTGCCCTACGAGCAGTACTTC
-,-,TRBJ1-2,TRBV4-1,CASSQDRGYTF,TGCGCCAGCAGCCAAGATCGAGGCTACACCTTC
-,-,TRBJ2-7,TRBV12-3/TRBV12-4,CASSPNYEQYF,TGTGCCAGCAGTCCCAACTACGAGCAGTACTTC
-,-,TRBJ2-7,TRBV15,CATSRERSLYEQYF,TGTGCCACCAGCAGAGAGCGGTCCCTCTACGAGCAGTACTTC
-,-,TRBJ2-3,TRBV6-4,CASSDSDSNTDTQYF,TGTGCCAGCAGTGATTCCGACTCGAACACAGATACGCAGTATTTT
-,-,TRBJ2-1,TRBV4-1,CASSQESFPYNEQFF,TGCGCCAGCAGCCAAGAGTCATTTCCCTACAATGAGCAGTTCTTC
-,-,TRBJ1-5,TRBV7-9,CASSLEGRYQPQHF,TGTGCCAGCAGTTTGGAGGGACGGTATCAGCCCCAGCATTTT
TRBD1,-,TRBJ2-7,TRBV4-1,CASSQGQGASEQYF,TGCGCCAGCAGCCAAGGACAGGGGGCTTCCGAGCAGTACTTC
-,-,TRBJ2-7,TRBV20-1,CSAMRRGQATYEQYF,TGCAGTGCTATGCGCCGGGGTCAGGCCACCTACGAGCAGTACTTC
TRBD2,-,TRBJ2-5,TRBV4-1,CASSQAGGGETQYF,TGCGCCAGCAGCCAAGCTGGGGGGGGAGAGACCCAGTACTTC
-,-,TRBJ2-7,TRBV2,CASTRSEQYF,TGTGCCAGCACCCGTTCCGAGCAGTACTTC
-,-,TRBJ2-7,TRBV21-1,CASREGSYEQYF,TGTGCCAGCAGGGAAGGGTCCTACGAGCAGTACTTC
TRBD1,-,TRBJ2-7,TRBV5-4,CASSPRGRPYEQYF,TGTGCCAGCAGCCCCAGGGGGCGCCCCTACGAGCAGTACTTC